This T cell receptor beta chain was recovered during a study of cytomegalovirus exposure and HLA in healthy donors. In the PCR, 60 Vbeta and 13 Jbeta primers were used. Assay used: immunoSEQ multiplex PCR; TCRdb lists only in-frame clones, some missing. Of 50,000 or so clones listed, over 75% are singletons. CDR1 is SGHRS and CDR2 is YFSETQ in the germline V gene. The CDR3 loop spans 15 amino acids. The V end lost 4 bases, the J end lost 3 bases, and 11 bases lay between the germline ends. The V and J genes are TRBV5-1 and TRBJ2-6; a possible D gene is TRBD2 (5 bases). The TCR sequence derives from a boy between 10 and 17 years old in good health and CMV-seropositive. The specimen sequenced was PBMCs. The DNA for the CDR3 is TGCGCCAGCAGCGACGGAGGTCGTGGGGCCAACGTCCTGACTTTC. This codes for CASSDGGRGANVLTF.